This T cell receptor beta chain was identified in a study of blood T cell repertoires in COVID-19. Study-wide background: The analysed material was cDNA or gDNA that came from T cells, B-cell-depleted T cells, or PBMCs.

Each participant's cohort was designated according to participant-reported clinical history. Original analysis: Amplification of reference gene primers provided the estimated nucleated cell counts. The repertoire was sequenced with immunoSEQ multiplex PCR; TCRdb's copy has only in-frame clones and lacks some. V, J and clone size reflect that table, while D and trimming were determined from the DNA. The data hold almost 400,000 clones, with approximately 88% observed a single time. The V gene end was trimmed by 1 base and the J gene end by 5 bases; junction bases not matched to a gene: 6. Germline CDR1 SGHNT, CDR2 YENEEA. CDR3 length: 16 residues.

Sequencing was carried out using PBMCs or T cells enriched from blood (not recorded which). The source is a woman between 25 and 40 years old with acute COVID-19. The chain uses TRBV11-3 and TRBJ2-2; TRBD2 aligns across 8 bases. The CDR3 DNA reads as TGTGCCAGCAGCTTAGTCTCGGGGGGGCCTACCGGGGAGCTGTTTTTT. It translates to CASSLVSGGPTGELFF.